The 2 T cell receptor beta chains presented below share a single source sample, sequenced in a study of T cell repertoires in cytomegalovirus infection (dated by TCRdb to the late 2010s). Their specific antigens are unknown. This specimen's treatment or condition label, per the study, means: in vitro stimulation with specific CMV peptide epitopes to enrich CMV-specific T cells. For sequencing, an Illumina HiSeq 1500 was employed. The raw public reads went through TCRdb reprocessing: fastp at Q25, MiXCR clone calling, in-frame beta chains kept. Merged by CDR3 protein, the rows form single entries marked with the most common genes and DNA. Present in this sample are fewer than 950,000 distinct CDR3 sequences, approximately 32% of which were seen just once. 12% of the sample is in the top ten clones. The sample was cultured CD8+ T cells from PBMCs, taken from culture after CMV antigen stimulation. These receptors were taken from a human donor in good health (CMV status not recorded). Some clones in this sample may be carry-over from other donors' samples.

This clonotype has just a few counts. V usage is TRBV20-1 and J usage is TRBJ2-2; 9 bases fit TRBD1. The ends lost 6 bases at V and 2 bases at J; junction bases unmatched: 10. The V gene's germline CDR1 is DFQATT and CDR2 SNEGSKA (reference sequence). The CDR3 covers 16 residues. CDR3 coding DNA: TGCAGTGCAAAGGACAGGGGAGGGGATAACACCGGGGAGCTGTTTTTT. Its protein product is CSAKDRGGDNTGELFF.

This clonotype was seen repeatedly, ten times or more. The V and J genes are TRBV7-8 and TRBJ2-5; D is ambiguous. The CDR3 is made up of 12 amino acids. Trimming stripped 8 bases from V and 0 bases from J, with 7 bases between. Germline values: CDR1 SGHVS, CDR2 FQNEAQ. The CDR3 sequence is CASQFYQETQYF. The CDR3 nucleotides are TGTGCCAGCCAATTTTACCAAGAGACCCAGTACTTC.